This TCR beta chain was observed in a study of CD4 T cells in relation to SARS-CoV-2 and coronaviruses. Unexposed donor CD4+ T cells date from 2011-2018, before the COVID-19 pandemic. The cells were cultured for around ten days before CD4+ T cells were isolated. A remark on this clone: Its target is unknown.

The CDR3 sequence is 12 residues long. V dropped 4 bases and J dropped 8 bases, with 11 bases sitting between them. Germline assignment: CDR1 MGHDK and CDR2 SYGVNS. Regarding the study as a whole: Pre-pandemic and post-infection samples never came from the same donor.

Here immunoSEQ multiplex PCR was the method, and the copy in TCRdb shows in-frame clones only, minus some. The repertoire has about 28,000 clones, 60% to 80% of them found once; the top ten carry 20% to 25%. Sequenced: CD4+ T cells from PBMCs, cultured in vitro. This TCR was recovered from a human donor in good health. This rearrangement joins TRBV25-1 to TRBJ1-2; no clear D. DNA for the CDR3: TGTGCCAGCAGTGCCGCGACGGGCGGCTACACCTTC. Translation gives CASSAATGGYTF.